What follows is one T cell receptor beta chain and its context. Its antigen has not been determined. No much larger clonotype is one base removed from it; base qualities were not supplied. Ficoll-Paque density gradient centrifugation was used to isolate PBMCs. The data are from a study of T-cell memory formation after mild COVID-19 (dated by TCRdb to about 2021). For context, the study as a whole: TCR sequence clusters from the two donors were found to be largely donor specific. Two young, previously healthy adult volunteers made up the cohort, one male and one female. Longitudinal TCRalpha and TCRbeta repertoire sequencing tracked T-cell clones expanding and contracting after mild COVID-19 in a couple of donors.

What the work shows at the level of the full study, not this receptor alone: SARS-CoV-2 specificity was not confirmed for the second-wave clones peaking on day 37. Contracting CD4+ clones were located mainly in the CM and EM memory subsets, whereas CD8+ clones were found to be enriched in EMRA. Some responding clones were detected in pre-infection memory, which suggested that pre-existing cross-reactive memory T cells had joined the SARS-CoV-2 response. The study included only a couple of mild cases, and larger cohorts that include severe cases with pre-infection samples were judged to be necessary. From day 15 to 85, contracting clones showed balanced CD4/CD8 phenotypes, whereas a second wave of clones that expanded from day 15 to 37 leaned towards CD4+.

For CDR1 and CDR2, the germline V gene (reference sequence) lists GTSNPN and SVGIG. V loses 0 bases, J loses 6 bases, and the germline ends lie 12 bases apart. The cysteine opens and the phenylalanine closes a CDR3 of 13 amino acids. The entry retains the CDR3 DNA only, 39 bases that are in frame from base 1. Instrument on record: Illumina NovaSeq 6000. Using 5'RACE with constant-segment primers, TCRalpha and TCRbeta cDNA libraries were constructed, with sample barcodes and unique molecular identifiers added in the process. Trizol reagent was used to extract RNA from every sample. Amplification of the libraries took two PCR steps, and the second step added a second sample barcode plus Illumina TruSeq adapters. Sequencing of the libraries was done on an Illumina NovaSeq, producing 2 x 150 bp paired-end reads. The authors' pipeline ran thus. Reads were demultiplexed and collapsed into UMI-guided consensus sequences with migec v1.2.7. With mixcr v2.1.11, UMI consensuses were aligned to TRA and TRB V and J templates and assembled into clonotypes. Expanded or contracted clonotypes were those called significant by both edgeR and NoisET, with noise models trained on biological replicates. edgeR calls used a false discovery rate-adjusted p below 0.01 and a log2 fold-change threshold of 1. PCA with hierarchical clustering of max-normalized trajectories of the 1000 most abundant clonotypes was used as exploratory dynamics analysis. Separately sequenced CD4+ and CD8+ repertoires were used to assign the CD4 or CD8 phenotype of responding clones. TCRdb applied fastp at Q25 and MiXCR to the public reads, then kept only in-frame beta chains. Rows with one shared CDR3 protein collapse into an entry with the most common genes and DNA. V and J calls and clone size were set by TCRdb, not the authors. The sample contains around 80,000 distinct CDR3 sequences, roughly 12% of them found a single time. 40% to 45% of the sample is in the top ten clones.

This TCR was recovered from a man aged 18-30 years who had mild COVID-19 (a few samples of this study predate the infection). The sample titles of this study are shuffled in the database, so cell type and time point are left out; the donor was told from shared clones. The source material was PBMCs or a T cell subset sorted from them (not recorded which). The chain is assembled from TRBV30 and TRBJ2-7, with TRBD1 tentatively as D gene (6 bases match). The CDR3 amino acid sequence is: CAWSVTTGSEQYF. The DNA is TGTGCCTGGAGTGTGACCACAGGGTCCGAGCAGTACTTC.